This T cell receptor beta chain was profiled in a study of blood T cell repertoires in COVID-19. Overall study: The samples span acute and convalescent COVID-19 from the United States, Italy and Spain.

Source study methods: Reference gene primer amplification gave nucleated cell count estimates. Profiling relied on immunoSEQ multiplex PCR, and the TCRdb table lists in-frame clones only, not all of them. V and J calls and clone size come straight from that table; D and trimming were deduced from the DNA. The table has under 25,000 clones, roughly 84% seen once; the top ten hold around 11%. The V and J ends lost 9 bases and 6 bases, in that order; junction bases with no gene match: 11. CDR1 and CDR2 from the germline V gene are KGHDR and SFDVKD. The CDR3 loop spans 15 amino acids. The chain combines TRBV24-1 with TRBJ2-2; 8 nucleotides match TRBD2. The TCR was taken from a human donor in a cohort sampled during active COVID-19. The donor label of this sample is uncertain. Sequenced input: peripheral blood. CDR3 DNA: TGTGCCACCTCACCCGGGACTAGTAGGCCCGGGGAGCTGTTTTTT. Translated, it gives CATSPGTSRPGELFF.